This T cell receptor beta chain was observed in a study of cytomegalovirus exposure and HLA in healthy donors. Amplification used 60 Vbeta primers and 13 Jbeta primers. Clones were sequenced by immunoSEQ multiplex PCR, and TCRdb holds only the in-frame ones, with some missing. Among 100,000 to 150,000 clones, about 81% were seen once, and the ten largest hold roughly 7.8%. Study conclusions and caveats: Among the most significant clusters, several appeared linked to common viral pathogens in a later analysis. Equally common other TCR beta chains were less clonally expanded than HLA-associated ones, a later analysis found. Later analysis demonstrated an association between a missense DCLRE1C variant and TCR beta V- and J-gene trimming. Reported results showed that the classifier diagnosed cytomegalovirus status with high specificity and sensitivity.

To note about this clone: The antigen remains undetermined.

The receptor comes from a woman between 50 and 59 years old in good health and CMV-seropositive. Sequencing was carried out using PBMCs.

The CDR3 reads CASIREGEAFF. CDR3 sequence (DNA): TGTGCCAGCATACGGGAGGGGGAAGCTTTCTTT. This chain links TRBV2 with TRBJ1-1; D might be TRBD1 (5 bases). Germline V gene sequence: CDR1 SNHLY, CDR2 FYNNEI. The V end lost 7 bases, the J end lost 8 bases, and 11 bases lay between the germline ends. The CDR3 consists of 11 residues.